The 25 T cell receptor beta chains in this list originate from one sample, sequenced in a study of a mutant IDH1 vaccine in newly diagnosed glioma. The time point here: baseline, week 1 (first vaccination visit). As for treatment: pre-vaccination baseline after standard-of-care therapy. Libraries were prepared by immunoSEQ multiplex PCR; TCRdb keeps only in-frame clonotypes and omits some of them. The data show about 16,000 clones, with around 89% seen just once and roughly 10% held by the top ten. The input for sequencing was PBMCs, taken from a glioma patient treated with radiotherapy, temozolomide or both. Every receptor here comes from a woman aged 40-49 years with glioma. Some clones in this sample may be carry-over from other donors' samples.

The chain links TRBV27 to TRBJ1-4; unclear D gene. The CDR3 loop spans 16 amino acids. Germline loops: CDR1 MNHEY, CDR2 SMNVEV (reference sequence). With 5 bases removed from V and 3 bases from J, the gap between germline ends came to 16 bases. The CDR3 nucleotides read TGTGCCAGCAGTCTCGCCCCTTTGGAGTCTAATGAAAAACTGTTTTTT. Translated, it gives CASSLAPLESNEKLFF.

This clone was detected a few times. V usage is TRBV4-2 and J usage is TRBJ1-1; D possibly corresponds to TRBD1 (5 bases). Germline loops: CDR1 LGHNA, CDR2 YNFKEQ. The CDR3 runs to 14 residues. Deletions cut 0 bases from V and 7 bases from J, with 12 bases between. The CDR3 loop is CASSQEGESNEAFF. CDR3 coding DNA: TGTGCCAGCAGCCAAGAGGGGGAATCGAATGAAGCTTTCTTT.

This clone is classed as large. The chain is built from TRBV11-2 and TRBJ1-1; D gene unclear. Looked up from germline, CDR1 is SGHAT and CDR2 is FQNNGV. The germline V and J ends were trimmed by 5 bases and 4 bases, with 14 bases remaining between them. The CDR3 length is 14 residues. The CDR3 is CASSPGSKGTEAFF. Here the CDR3 DNA reads TGTGCCAGCAGCCCCGGGTCCAAGGGCACTGAAGCTTTCTTT.

This rearrangement joins TRBV29-1 to TRBJ2-5; 16 nucleotides line up with TRBD2. J lost 4 bases, V lost 5 bases, and 13 bases had no gene match. CDR1 SQVTM and CDR2 ANQGSEA come from the germline V gene. CDR3 length equals 18 residues. The CDR3 loop is CSVYGGAGLAGGRETQYF. In nucleotides, the CDR3 is TGCAGCGTTTACGGGGGTGCGGGACTAGCGGGGGGGAGAGAGACCCAGTACTTC. Combining the CDR3 with reference TRBV29-1 and TRBJ2-5 gives the whole variable domain SAVISQKPSRDICQRGTSLTIQCQVDSQVTMMFWYRQQPGQSLTLIATANQGSEATYESGFVIDKFPISRPNLTFSTLTVSNMSPEDSSIYLCSVYGGAGLAGGRETQYFGPGTRLLVL.

CDR3 nucleotides: TGTGCCTGGGATGGACAGGTAAACGCCATTCAGTACTTC. Amino acids: CAWDGQVNAIQYF. The rearrangement uses TRBV30 and TRBJ2-4; TRBD1 agrees at 7 bases. The CDR3 loop spans 13 amino acids. V lost 5 bases, J lost 9 bases, and 10 bases stayed unmatched. The germline CDR1 and CDR2 sequences are GTSNPN and SVGIG (reference sequence).

This rearrangement joins TRBV27 to TRBJ1-1, with TRBD1 as a possible D gene (5 bases). Germline CDR1 reads MNHEY; CDR2 reads SMNVEV (reference sequence). The CDR3 extends over 15 amino acids. Trimming took off 2 bases at V and 1 base at J, with 11 bases between the two ends. This CDR3 is CASSLSQGGNTEAFF. The CDR3 nucleotides read TGTGCCAGCAGTTTAAGTCAGGGTGGGAACACTGAAGCTTTCTTT.

J is TRBJ2-5 and V is TRBV6-6; 7 nucleotides align to TRBD2. Germline CDR1 MNHNY, CDR2 SVGAGI (reference sequence). This CDR3 comprises 15 residues. V dropped 6 bases and J dropped 2; count of bases not matched to a gene: 9. CDR3 DNA: TGTGCCAGCAGCGCCGGACTAGTCTGGCAAGAGACCCAGTACTTC. Protein: CASSAGLVWQETQYF.

The chain employs TRBV7-9 and TRBJ2-1; 10 bases agree with TRBD2. Germline values: CDR1 SEHNR, CDR2 FQNEAQ (reference sequence). The CDR3 covers 17 residues. The V gene end was trimmed by 2 bases and the J gene end by 5 bases; junction bases not matched to a gene: 9. The CDR3 nucleotides read TGTGCCAGCAGCTTATGGGGCCCTAGCGGGAGCCACAATGAGCAGTTCTTC. It yields the protein CASSLWGPSGSHNEQFF. The full variable domain, rest sourced from reference TRBV7-9 and TRBJ2-1, is DTGVSQNPRHKITKRGQNVTFRCDPISEHNRLYWYRQTLGQGPEFLTYFQNEAQLEKSRLLSDRFSAERPKGSFSTLEIQRTEQGDSAMYLCASSLWGPSGSHNEQFFGPGTRLTVL.

The chain is built from TRBV11-2 and TRBJ2-7; 11 bases map to TRBD2. Germline V CDR1 and CDR2: SGHAT, FQNNGV. This CDR3 comprises 12 residues. J lost 11 bases, V lost 3 bases, and 3 bases had no gene match. The CDR3 DNA is TGTGCCAGCAGCTTTGATAGCGGGAGGGAGTACTTC. Protein: CASSFDSGREYF. Combining the CDR3 with reference TRBV11-2 and TRBJ2-7 gives the whole variable domain EAGVAQSPRYKIIEKRQSVAFWCNPISGHATLYWYQQILGQGPKLLIQFQNNGVVDDSQLPKDRFSAERLKGVDSTLKIQPAKLEDSAVYLCASSFDSGREYFGPGTRLTVT.

The chain couples TRBV10-2 to TRBJ1-1, with 7 bases aligning to TRBD1. Trimming cost V 5 bases and J 10 bases; bases outside gene matches: 7. This CDR3 is 12 amino acids long. Germline loops: CDR1 WSHSY, CDR2 SAAADI. The CDR3 protein is CASSRDRAGAFF. DNA of the CDR3: TGCGCCAGCAGTCGGGACAGAGCCGGAGCTTTCTTT.

V usage is TRBV7-9 and J usage is TRBJ2-1, with D possibly TRBD2 on 6 matching bases. The germline CDR1 and CDR2 sequences are SEHNR and FQNEAQ (reference sequence). V was cut by 1 base and J by 7 bases, with 17 bases left in between. This CDR3 comprises 16 residues. CDR3 nucleotides: TGTGCCAGCAGCTTAGAGAAGGGCCACGGGGGAAATGAGCAGTTCTTC. It codes for CASSLEKGHGGNEQFF.

The chain carries TRBV7-2 and TRBJ1-2; D possibly corresponds to TRBD1 (6 bases). CDR1 is SGHTA, CDR2 FQGNSA, per germline. Trimming cost V 1 base and J 9 bases, with 15 bases left between them. The CDR3 has 14 residues. In DNA form, the CDR3 reads TGTGCCAGCAGCTTAGGGTCAGGGGAATGGCGCTACACCTTC. It codes for CASSLGSGEWRYTF.

The CDR3 DNA follows: TGCGCCAGCAGCCAAGATCTGTCCGCGGATACCCAGTACTTC. Translating it yields CASSQDLSADTQYF. V is TRBV4-1 and J is TRBJ2-5; D uncertain. V shed 0 bases and J shed 8 bases, with 13 bases lying between them. Germline CDR1 reads MGHRA; CDR2 reads YSYEKL. The CDR3 totals 14 residues.

The chain carries TRBV7-2 and TRBJ2-1; weak D call: TRBD1 (5 bases). The CDR3 is made up of 15 amino acids. CDR1 is SGHTA and CDR2 is FQGNSA in the germline V gene. V lost 1 base and J lost 4, with 11 bases in between. The CDR3 DNA is TGTGCCAGCAGCTTAGAGGGGTTACGATACAATGAGCAGTTCTTC. This sequence encodes CASSLEGLRYNEQFF.

In DNA, the CDR3 is TGTGCCAGCAGCTTGGTGGAGGGACAAACTGAAGCTTTCTTT. Its translation: CASSLVEGQTEAFF. V and J are TRBV7-9 and TRBJ1-1, with a weak D call TRBD1 (6 bases). Germline V gives CDR1 SEHNR, CDR2 FQNEAQ (reference sequence). The V end lost 3 bases, the J end lost 5 bases, and 13 bases lay between the germline ends. This CDR3 contains 14 residues. Filled out from reference TRBV7-9 and TRBJ1-1, the complete variable domain reads DTGVSQNPRHKITKRGQNVTFRCDPISEHNRLYWYRQTLGQGPEFLTYFQNEAQLEKSRLLSDRFSAERPKGSFSTLEIQRTEQGDSAMYLCASSLVEGQTEAFFGQGTRLTVV.

V and J are TRBV4-1 and TRBJ1-2, with D uncertain. The CDR3 totals 14 residues. V lost 2 bases and J lost 6, with 13 bases in between. CDR1 is MGHRA, CDR2 YSYEKL, per germline. In nucleotides, the CDR3 is TGCGCCAGCAGCCAACTTGGGAAGAGGAATGGCTACACCTTC. Its protein is CASSQLGKRNGYTF.

This chain links TRBV5-4 with TRBJ2-5; D is undetermined. The germline gives CDR1 SGHNT, CDR2 YYREEE (reference sequence). Trimming left V 0 bases short and J 2 bases short, with 11 bases between. This CDR3 is built from 15 residues. CDR3 amino acids: CASSLVPLPQETQYF. CDR3 coding DNA: TGTGCCAGCAGCTTGGTCCCCTTGCCTCAAGAGACCCAGTACTTC.

Here the CDR3 reads CASSEIRLNTF. For the CDR3, the DNA is TGTGCCAGCAGTGAGATTCGACTAAACACCTTC. J is TRBJ1-2 and V is TRBV6-1; D not certain. Germline loops: CDR1 MNHNS, CDR2 SASEGT. The CDR3 consists of 11 residues. The V end lost 3 bases, the J end lost 12 bases, and 11 bases lay between the germline ends.

The chain joins TRBV5-1 to TRBJ2-7, with 14 positions matching TRBD2. J gave up 5 bases and V 0 bases, and 4 bases lay outside the gene matches. Per the germline V gene, CDR1 is SGHRS and CDR2 is YFSETQ. CDR3 length equals 16 residues. The CDR3 region has the DNA TGCGCCAGCAGCTTGGGGGGACTAGCGGGAGAAAACGAGCAGTACTTC. Translated, it gives CASSLGGLAGENEQYF.

This chain links TRBV7-9 with TRBJ2-7, with TRBD1 matching 10 bases. The V segment lost 6 bases and the J segment 0 bases; nucleotides outside the gene matches: 5. Per germline, CDR1 SEHNR and CDR2 FQNEAQ (reference sequence). This CDR3 has 15 amino acids. CDR3 loop: CASRGGDRGSYEQYF. DNA of the CDR3: TGTGCCAGCAGGGGGGGGGACAGGGGCTCCTACGAGCAGTACTTC.

The gene calls are TRBV19 and TRBJ2-1; D might be TRBD2 (6 bases). Germline CDR1 and CDR2: LNHDA and SQIVND (reference sequence). The CDR3 totals 17 residues. V shed 5 bases and J shed 0 bases, with 17 bases lying between them. Here the CDR3 DNA reads TGTGCCAGTAGTCACCTCAGGGACTCCAGCTCCTACAATGAGCAGTTCTTC. Encoded protein: CASSHLRDSSSYNEQFF.

V gene TRBV6-5 combines with J gene TRBJ1-2; tentative D call: TRBD1 (6 bases). Looked up from germline, CDR1 is MNHEY and CDR2 is SVGAGI. The CDR3 has 15 amino acids. Trimming pared 5 bases from V and 4 bases from J, leaving 17 bases between. CDR3 in DNA: TGTGCCAGCAGTCAAAGGGGGGGGGCGGGCTATGGCTACACCTTC. Translating it yields CASSQRGGAGYGYTF.

The chain recombines TRBV28 with TRBJ1-5; D unresolved. Germline values: CDR1 MDHEN, CDR2 SYDVKM. This CDR3 comprises 14 residues. V was trimmed by 1 base and J by 5 bases, leaving 9 bases between them. CDR3 loop: CASSLSQSHQPQHF. The CDR3 DNA is TGTGCCAGCAGTTTATCACAGTCGCATCAGCCCCAGCATTTT.

The V and J genes are TRBV5-6 and TRBJ1-6, with TRBD1 identical over 8 bases. Unmatched junction bases numbered 5, after V lost 2 bases and J lost 7 bases. The CDR3 is 15 amino acids. Germline CDR1 reads SGHDT; CDR2 reads YYEEEE. Here the CDR3 reads CASSFYQGANSPLHF. The CDR3 coding sequence is TGTGCCAGCAGCTTCTACCAGGGGGCGAATTCACCCCTCCACTTT.

The chain has TRBV29-1 and TRBJ1-2; D is unresolved. Germline lookup yields CDR1 SQVTM and CDR2 ANQGSEA. The CDR3 has 13 amino acids. V was cut by 6 bases and J by 6 bases, with 17 bases left in between. For the CDR3, the DNA is TGCAGCGTATCCCGGGAGTATACCCATGGCTACACCTTC. It encodes CSVSREYTHGYTF.